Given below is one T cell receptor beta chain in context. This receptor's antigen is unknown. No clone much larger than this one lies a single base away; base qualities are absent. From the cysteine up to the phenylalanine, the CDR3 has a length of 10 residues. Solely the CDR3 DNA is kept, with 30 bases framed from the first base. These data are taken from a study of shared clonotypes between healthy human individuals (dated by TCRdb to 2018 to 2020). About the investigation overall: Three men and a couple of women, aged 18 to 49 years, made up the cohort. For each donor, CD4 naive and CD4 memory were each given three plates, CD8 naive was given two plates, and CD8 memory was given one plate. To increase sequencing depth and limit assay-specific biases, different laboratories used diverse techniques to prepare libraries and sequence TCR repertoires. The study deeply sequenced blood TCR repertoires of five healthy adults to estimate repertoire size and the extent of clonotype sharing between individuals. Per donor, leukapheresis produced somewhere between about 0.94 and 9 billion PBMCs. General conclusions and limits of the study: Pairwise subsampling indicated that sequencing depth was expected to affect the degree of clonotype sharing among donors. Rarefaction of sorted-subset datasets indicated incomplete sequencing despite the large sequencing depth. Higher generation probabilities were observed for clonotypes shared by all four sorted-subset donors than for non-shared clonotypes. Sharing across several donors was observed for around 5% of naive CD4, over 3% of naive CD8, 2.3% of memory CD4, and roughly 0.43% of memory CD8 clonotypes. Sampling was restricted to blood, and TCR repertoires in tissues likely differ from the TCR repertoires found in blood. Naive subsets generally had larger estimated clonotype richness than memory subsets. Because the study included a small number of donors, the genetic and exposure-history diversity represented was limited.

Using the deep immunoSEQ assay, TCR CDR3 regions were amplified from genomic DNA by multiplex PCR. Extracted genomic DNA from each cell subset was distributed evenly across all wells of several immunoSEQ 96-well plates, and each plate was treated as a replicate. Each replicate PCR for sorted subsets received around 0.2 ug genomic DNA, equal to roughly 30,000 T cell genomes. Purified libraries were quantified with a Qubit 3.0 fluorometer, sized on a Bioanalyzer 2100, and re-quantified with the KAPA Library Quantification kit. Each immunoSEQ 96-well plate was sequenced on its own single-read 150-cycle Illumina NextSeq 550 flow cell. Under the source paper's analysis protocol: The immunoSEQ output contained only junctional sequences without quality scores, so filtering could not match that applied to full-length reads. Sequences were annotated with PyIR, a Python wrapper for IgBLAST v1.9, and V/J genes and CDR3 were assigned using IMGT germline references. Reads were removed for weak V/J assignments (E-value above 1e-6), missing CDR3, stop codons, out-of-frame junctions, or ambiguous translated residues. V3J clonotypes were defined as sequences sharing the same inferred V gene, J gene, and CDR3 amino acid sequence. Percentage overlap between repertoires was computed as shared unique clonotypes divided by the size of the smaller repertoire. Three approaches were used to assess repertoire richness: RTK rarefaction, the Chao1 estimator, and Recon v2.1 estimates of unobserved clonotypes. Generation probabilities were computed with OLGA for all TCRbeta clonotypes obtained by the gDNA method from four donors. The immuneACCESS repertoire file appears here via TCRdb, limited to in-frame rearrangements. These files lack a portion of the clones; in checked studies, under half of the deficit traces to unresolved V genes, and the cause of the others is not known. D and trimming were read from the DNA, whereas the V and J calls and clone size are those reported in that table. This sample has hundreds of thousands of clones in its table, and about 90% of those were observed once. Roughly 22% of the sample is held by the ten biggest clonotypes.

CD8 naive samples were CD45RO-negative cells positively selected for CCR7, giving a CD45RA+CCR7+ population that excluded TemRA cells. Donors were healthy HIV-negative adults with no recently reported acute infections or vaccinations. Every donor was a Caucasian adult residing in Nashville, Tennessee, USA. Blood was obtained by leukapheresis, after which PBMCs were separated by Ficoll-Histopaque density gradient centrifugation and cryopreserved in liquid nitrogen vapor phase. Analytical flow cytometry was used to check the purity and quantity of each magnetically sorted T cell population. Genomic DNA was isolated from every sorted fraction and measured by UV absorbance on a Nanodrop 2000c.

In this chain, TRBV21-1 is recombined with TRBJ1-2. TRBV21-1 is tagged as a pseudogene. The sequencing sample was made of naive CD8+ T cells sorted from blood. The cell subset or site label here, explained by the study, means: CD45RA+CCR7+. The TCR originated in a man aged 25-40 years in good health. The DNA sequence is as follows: TGTGCCAGAGAAATAGATGGCTACACCTTC. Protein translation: CAREIDGYTF.